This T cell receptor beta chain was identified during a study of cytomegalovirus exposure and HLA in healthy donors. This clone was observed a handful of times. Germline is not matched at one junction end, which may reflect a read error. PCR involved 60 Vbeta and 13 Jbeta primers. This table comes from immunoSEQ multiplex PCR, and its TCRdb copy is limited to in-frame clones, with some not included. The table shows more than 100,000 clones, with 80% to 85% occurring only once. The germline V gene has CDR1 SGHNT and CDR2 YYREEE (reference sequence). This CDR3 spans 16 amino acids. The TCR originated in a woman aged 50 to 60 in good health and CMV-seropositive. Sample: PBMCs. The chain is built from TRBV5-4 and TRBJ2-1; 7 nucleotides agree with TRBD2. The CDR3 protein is CASSETGLPYYYEQFF. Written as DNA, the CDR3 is TGTGCCAGCAGCGAAACGGGACTACCTTACTACTATGAGCAGTTCTTC.